These 25 T cell receptor beta chains share one sample of origin, sequenced in a study of shared clonotypes between healthy human individuals. The repertoire was sequenced with immunoSEQ multiplex PCR; TCRdb's copy has only in-frame clones and lacks some. The data show roughly 600,000 clones, about 98% seen once. CD45RO-negative cells were positively selected for CCR7, leaving out terminally differentiated effector memory CD45RA+ cells. Sequencing used naive CD8+ T cells sorted from blood. These receptors were obtained from a man in his thirties or forties in good health.

V and J are TRBV28 and TRBJ2-7, with 7 bases lining up with TRBD1. With 8 bases clipped from V and 4 bases from J, the junction kept 14 bases outside the gene matches. Germline-derived CDR1 and CDR2 are MDHEN and SYDVKM. The CDR3 runs to 15 residues. This chain's CDR3 is CASLSTGKGPYEQYF. The DNA for the CDR3 is TGTGCCAGCCTCTCGACAGGGAAAGGTCCTTACGAGCAGTACTTC.

The chain is built from TRBV2 and TRBJ1-5; no reliable D call. CDR3 size: 12 residues. V shed 7 bases and J shed 4 bases, with 8 bases lying between them. Germline-derived CDR1 and CDR2 are SNHLY and FYNNEI. CDR3 in DNA: TGTGCCAGCACCGGGGAAAATCAGCCCCAGCATTTT. This encodes CASTGENQPQHF.

This clone is a singleton in its sample. The V and J genes are TRBV15 and TRBJ2-7; a weak D match, TRBD1 (5 bases). The CDR3 consists of 15 residues. Germline V gene data show CDR1 as LNHNV and CDR2 as YYDKDF (reference sequence). V was trimmed by 1 base and J by 3 bases, leaving 13 bases between them. The CDR3 DNA reads as TGTGCCACCAGCAGAGCCAGGGATGTAATCTACGAGCAGTACTTC. It specifies CATSRARDVIYEQYF.

V gene TRBV30 combines with J gene TRBJ1-4; D gene uncertain. The CDR3 length is 12 residues. With 3 bases removed from V and 10 bases from J, the gap between germline ends came to 12 bases. The germline V gene has CDR1 GTSNPN and CDR2 SVGIG (reference sequence). CDR3 in DNA: TGTGCCTGGAGGGAGGGTTGGGGAAAACTGTTTTTT. Translated, it gives CAWREGWGKLFF. Looking up the rest from reference TRBV30 and TRBJ1-4 gives the full variable domain: SQTIHQWPATLVQPVGSPLSLECTVEGTSNPNLYWYRQAAGRGLQLLFYSVGIGQISSEVPQNLSASRPQDRQFILSSKKLLLSDSGFYLCAWREGWGKLFFGSGTQLSVL.

The gene calls are TRBV7-6 and TRBJ2-3; D gene uncertain. Germline V gene data show CDR1 as SGHVS and CDR2 as FNYEAQ. This CDR3 is 13 amino acids long. Trimming pared 3 bases from V and 4 bases from J, leaving 8 bases between. CDR3 residues: CASSLAGSDTQYF. CDR3 bases: TGTGCCAGCAGCTTGGCCGGGTCAGATACGCAGTATTTT.

The chain employs TRBV10-3 and TRBJ2-5, with D perhaps assigned TRBD1 or TRBD2 (5 bases each). The germline V and J ends were trimmed by 0 bases and 4 bases, with 12 bases remaining between them. The CDR3 runs 15 residues. The germline CDR1 and CDR2 sequences are ENHRY and SYGVKD. CDR3 nucleotide sequence: TGTGCCATCAGTGAGTCGGGGCAGAGCGGAGAGACCCAGTACTTC. As protein: CAISESGQSGETQYF.

The chain joins TRBV7-9 to TRBJ1-5, with a weak D call TRBD1 (6 bases). CDR1 is SEHNR and CDR2 is FQNEAQ in the germline V gene (reference sequence). Trimming took off 2 bases at V and 3 bases at J, with 11 bases between the two ends. The length of the CDR3 is 15 residues. CDR3 in DNA: TGTGCCAGCAGCTTATCAGGGGCCCTCAATCAGCCCCAGCATTTT. Protein product: CASSLSGALNQPQHF.

J is TRBJ2-7 and V is TRBV13; 12 bases line up with TRBD2. The CDR3 has 16 amino acids. Germline CDR1 is PRHDT and CDR2 is FYEKMQ (reference sequence). Germline trimming cut 4 bases from V and 3 bases from J; bases unmatched to any gene: 7. CDR3 coding DNA: TGTGCCAGCAGCTCCCGCCGGACTAGCGGGAACTACGAGCAGTACTTC. It translates to CASSSRRTSGNYEQYF.

This rearrangement joins TRBV6-6 to TRBJ2-1, with 9 positions matching TRBD2. The CDR3 loop spans 14 amino acids. In germline, CDR1 is MNHNY, CDR2 SVGAGI (reference sequence). V gave up 7 bases and J gave up 7 bases; unmatched junction bases: 8. CDR3 protein: CASTSGLARNEQFF. The CDR3 region has the DNA TGTGCCAGCACCTCGGGACTAGCCAGGAATGAGCAGTTCTTC.

V and J are TRBV7-9 and TRBJ1-2; no clear D. The V end lost 3 bases, the J end lost 6 bases, and 8 bases lay between the germline ends. From germline, CDR1 is SEHNR and CDR2 FQNEAQ (reference sequence). This CDR3 is built from 12 residues. In DNA, the CDR3 is TGTGCCAGCAGCTTGGCCATCCATGGCTACACCTTC. This gives the protein CASSLAIHGYTF.

The rearrangement links TRBV2 to TRBJ2-3; a weak D match, TRBD1 (6 bases). V gave up 10 bases and J gave up 3 bases, with 20 bases separating them. CDR1 and CDR2 (germline): SNHLY, FYNNEI. The CDR3 runs 15 residues. CDR3 protein: CAILTGEGGTDTQYF. DNA for the CDR3: TGTGCCATCCTGACCGGCGAAGGGGGAACAGATACGCAGTATTTT. The full variable domain, with the rest looked up from reference TRBV2 and TRBJ2-3, is EPEVTQTPSHQVTQMGQEVILRCVPISNHLYFYWYRQILGQKVEFLVSFYNNEISEKSEIFDDQFSVERPDGSNFTLKIRSTKLEDSAMYFCAILTGEGGTDTQYFGPGTRLTVL.

The V gene is TRBV6-1, the J gene TRBJ1-2, with D possibly matching TRBD1 (5 bases). Germline V gives CDR1 MNHNS, CDR2 SASEGT. With 5 bases removed from V and 5 bases from J, the gap between germline ends came to 18 bases. This CDR3 comprises 15 residues. CDR3 nucleotide sequence: TGTGCCAGCAGTCCCACTAGCGGCGGGGGATATGGCTACACCTTC. This gives the protein CASSPTSGGGYGYTF.

The CDR3 DNA sequence: TGTGCCAGCAGAATCCTTTTTGGGACTGAAGCTTTCTTT. Its protein product is CASRILFGTEAFF. The rearrangement links TRBV27 to TRBJ1-1; D remains unclear. Trimming stripped 6 bases from V and 5 bases from J, with 13 bases between. The germline CDR1 and CDR2 sequences are MNHEY and SMNVEV (reference sequence). This CDR3 has 13 residues.

V usage is TRBV29-1 and J usage is TRBJ2-1, with D possibly TRBD1 on 6 matching bases. The germline V and J ends were trimmed by 4 bases and 7 bases, with 11 bases remaining between them. This CDR3 region has 12 residues. The V gene's germline CDR1 is SQVTM and CDR2 ANQGSEA. CDR3 sequence (DNA): TGCAGCGTTGGGCAGGGGACAAATGAGCAGTTCTTC. It translates to CSVGQGTNEQFF.

The chain has TRBV2 and TRBJ2-1, with no clear D. Germline lookup yields CDR1 SNHLY and CDR2 FYNNEI. V was shortened by 8 bases and J by 9 bases, with 11 bases between the two germline ends. This CDR3 has 11 residues. This CDR3 reads CASFPVSEQFF. CDR3 nucleotides: TGTGCCAGCTTCCCTGTCAGTGAGCAGTTCTTC.

This clone occurred once. This chain uses TRBV7-2 with TRBJ1-1; D is undetermined. Germline lookup yields CDR1 SGHTA and CDR2 FQGNSA. The V gene lost 5 bases and the J gene lost 2 bases, with 12 bases spanning the gap. The CDR3 is 14 residues long. The CDR3 bases are TGTGCCAGCAGCACCTGGGGAGGTAACACTGAAGCTTTCTTT. Its translation: CASSTWGGNTEAFF.

V usage is TRBV18 and J usage is TRBJ2-2; D unresolved. The V and J ends lost 3 bases and 1 base respectively, with 6 bases between them. The CDR3 is 14 residues long. Germline V gives CDR1 KGHSH, CDR2 LQKENI. The CDR3 loop reads CASSPAGNTGELFF. CDR3 nucleotides: TGTGCCAGCTCACCGGCAGGGAACACCGGGGAGCTGTTTTTT.

The chain joins TRBV29-1 to TRBJ2-2; 11 bases align to TRBD2. The germline V gene has CDR1 SQVTM and CDR2 ANQGSEA. Trimming cost V 7 bases and J 0 bases; bases outside gene matches: 1. The CDR3 runs 14 residues. The CDR3: CSAGLAANTGELFF. The CDR3 bases are TGCAGCGCGGGACTAGCGGCGAACACCGGGGAGCTGTTTTTT.

The rearrangement joins TRBV11-2 to TRBJ2-1; TRBD2 matches at 9 bases. Germline loops: CDR1 SGHAT, CDR2 FQNNGV. This CDR3 has 15 residues. V dropped 5 bases and J dropped 4; count of bases not matched to a gene: 6. This CDR3 is CASSVASGTYNEQFF. The CDR3 DNA sequence: TGTGCCAGCAGCGTCGCTAGCGGGACATACAATGAGCAGTTCTTC.

The sample holds a few counts of this clone. The chain links TRBV30 to TRBJ2-5, with 7 bases identical to TRBD1. Trimming took 2 bases from V and 4 from J; bases not matched to a gene: 4. The length of the CDR3 is 13 residues. The germline V gene encodes CDR1 GTSNPN and CDR2 SVGIG (reference sequence). In DNA, the CDR3 is TGTGCCTGGAGTCCAGGGACAGCAGAGACCCAGTACTTC. This encodes CAWSPGTAETQYF.

The genes are TRBV7-9 and TRBJ1-4; perhaps TRBD1 as D (6 bases). Germline CDR1 is SEHNR and CDR2 is FQNEAQ (reference sequence). There are 16 residues in the CDR3. V lost 5 bases to trimming and J lost 5 bases, with 18 bases between them. The DNA for the CDR3 is TGTGCCAGCAGCATCAGCTTGGGGGGCAAGAATGAAAAACTGTTTTTT. Protein product: CASSISLGGKNEKLFF.

This sequence joins TRBV7-2 and TRBJ2-3, with D possibly matching TRBD2 (6 bases). This CDR3 region has 16 residues. Trimming shortened V by 3 bases and J by 4 bases, and 17 bases separated the two germline ends. Germline V CDR1 and CDR2: SGHTA, FQGNSA. CDR3 sequence (DNA): TGTGCCAGCAGCTTTAGCTTCTCCGGGAGAGCAGATACGCAGTATTTT. Protein sequence: CASSFSFSGRADTQYF.

The rearrangement uses TRBV11-2 and TRBJ2-7; D not certain. The germline CDR1 and CDR2 sequences are SGHAT and FQNNGV. V lost 2 bases to trimming and J lost 1 base, with 6 bases between them. The CDR3 covers 13 residues. CDR3 sequence reads: CASSLYASYEQYF. The CDR3 coding sequence is TGTGCCAGCAGCTTATACGCTTCCTACGAGCAGTACTTC.

The chain is built from TRBV19 and TRBJ2-7; 8 bases are shared with TRBD2. Losses at the gene ends were 3 bases for V and 0 bases for J; bases not matched to a gene: 7. Per germline, CDR1 LNHDA and CDR2 SQIVND (reference sequence). The CDR3 is made up of 16 amino acids. The CDR3 DNA is TGTGCCAGTAGTATCGATAGCGGGACCAGCTCCTACGAGCAGTACTTC. Its translation: CASSIDSGTSSYEQYF.

The CDR3: CASSLPGEWGSGYTF. DNA for the CDR3: TGTGCCAGCAGCTTGCCGGGGGAGTGGGGCTCTGGCTACACCTTC. The chain uses TRBV11-2 and TRBJ1-2; D perhaps matches TRBD1 (5 bases). The ends were cut back, 3 bases at V and 7 bases at J, with 18 bases in the middle. CDR3 length equals 15 residues. The germline CDR1 and CDR2 sequences are SGHAT and FQNNGV.